These T cell receptor beta chains were read from a single sample in a study of cytomegalovirus exposure and HLA in healthy donors. Clones were read by immunoSEQ multiplex PCR, and TCRdb kept only the in-frame ones, dropping some. The repertoire includes tens of thousands of clones, roughly 79% of them detected once, and just over 1.4% sits in the top ten. Material for sequencing was PBMCs. The receptors derive from a male donor in good health and CMV-seronegative. Both conserved end residues are part of each CDR3. D genes are given only for firm matches. Only some rows state a clone size, as once, few, many or a class for expanded clones.

clone size	V gene	J gene	D gene	CDR3 DNA	CDR3 protein
NA	TRBV2	TRBJ2-5	NA	TGTGCCAGCACCTCAGGGGCACAAGAGACCCAGTACTTC	CASTSGAQETQYF
NA	TRBV6-1	TRBJ1-6	TRBD1	TGTGCCAGCAGTGAAGTTGACAGGGATTCACCCCTCCACTTT	CASSEVDRDSPLHF
once	TRBV28	TRBJ1-2	NA	TGTGCCAGCAGTCCCCTAAAAAGTGGCTACACCTTC	CASSPLKSGYTF
once	TRBV4-1	TRBJ1-2	NA	TGCGCCAGCAGCCAAGATTTCTCGTCGGGCTATGGCTACACCTTC	CASSQDFSSGYGYTF
once	TRBV4-3	TRBJ2-7	TRBD2	TGCGCCAGCAGCCCAGGACTAGCGGGACTCTACGAGCAGTACTTC	CASSPGLAGLYEQYF
NA	TRBV4-3	TRBJ1-6	NA	TGCGCCAGCAGCCAAGCGCTGACAAATAATAATTCACCCCTCCACTTT	CASSQALTNNNSPLHF
once	TRBV5-4	TRBJ1-2	NA	TGTGCCAGCATCCTCTCGACAGGTGTTATAGGAGGCTACACCTTC	CASILSTGVIGGYTF
NA	TRBV27	TRBJ2-5	NA	TGTGCCAGCAGCTCCCGAGGGTTCGGAGGCCCCCAACAAGAGACCCAGTACTTC	CASSSRGFGGPQQETQYF
NA	TRBV12-5	TRBJ2-3	NA	TGTGCTAGTTCTTCAGGGACAGATACGCAGTATTTT	CASSSGTDTQYF
NA	TRBV12-5	TRBJ2-2	NA	TGTGCTAGTGGTTTGCTCACCGGGGAGCTGTTTTTT	CASGLLTGELFF
NA	TRBV10-3	TRBJ2-7	TRBD1	TGTGCCATCAGTGATCGGGAGAAAGGGACAGGGGCCTACGAGCAGTACTTC	CAISDREKGTGAYEQYF
once	TRBV5-1	TRBJ2-2	NA	TGCGCCAGCAGCTTGGAGGGGGAGCTGTTTTTT	CASSLEGELFF
NA	TRBV28	TRBJ1-2	NA	TGTGCCAGCAGTCAATCCGGACACTCCGGAGGCTACACCTTC	CASSQSGHSGGYTF
NA	TRBV5-1	TRBJ2-7	TRBD2	TGCGCCAGCAGCTACCGGGACTATGGCGAGCAGTACTTC	CASSYRDYGEQYF
NA	TRBV27	TRBJ1-1	NA	TGTGCCAGCAGTTTTTCGGTAGGGGGAGCTGAAGCTTTCTTT	CASSFSVGGAEAFF
once	TRBV7-2	TRBJ2-1	NA	TGTGCCAGCAGCCGAGCCGGGACAAACTACAATGAGCAGTTCTTC	CASSRAGTNYNEQFF
once	TRBV28	TRBJ1-2	NA	TGTGCCAGCAGTTTAAACAGGCCCCGAGTGGGTGGCTACACCTTC	CASSLNRPRVGGYTF
NA	TRBV11-2	TRBJ1-6	NA	TGTGCCAGCAGCTTAAGGGAGCTAGCCGGTTCACCCCTCCACTTT	CASSLRELAGSPLHF
few	TRBV12-5	TRBJ2-2	TRBD2	TGTGCTAGTGGTTTGGTAAGCGGGAGAAGCACCGGGGAGCTGTTTTTT	CASGLVSGRSTGELFF
NA	TRBV5-5	TRBJ2-1	TRBD1	TGTGCCAGCAGTCCGGGACAGGGGCGGAATGAGCAGTTCTTC	CASSPGQGRNEQFF
NA	TRBV28	TRBJ2-7	TRBD2	TGTGCCAGCAGCCCCGGGGGGGGGCTCGGCTACGAGCAGTACTTC	CASSPGGGLGYEQYF
NA	TRBV6-5	TRBJ2-7	TRBD1	TGTGCCAGCAGTGACTCCGGGACAGGGTACTACGAGCAGTACTTC	CASSDSGTGYYEQYF
few	TRBV7-2	TRBJ2-7	TRBD2	TGTGCCAGCAGCCTTTCTTGGCGGGAGTACGAGCAGTACTTC	CASSLSWREYEQYF
NA	TRBV4-3	TRBJ2-4	TRBD2	TGCGCCAGCAGCCAAGGGGCGGGGGATCCTCTAGCCAAAAACATTCAGTACTTC	CASSQGAGDPLAKNIQYF
NA	TRBV2	TRBJ1-1	NA	TGTGCCAGCAGTGGGGAGTTCAACACTGAAGCTTTCTTT	CASSGEFNTEAFF
NA	TRBV7-9	TRBJ1-3	NA	TGTGCCAGCAGCTCCTACCGGGACACCATATATTTT	CASSSYRDTIYF
NA	TRBV18	TRBJ1-2	TRBD1	TGTGCCAGCTCACCACCCGGGACAGGGGCTTATGGCTACACCTTC	CASSPPGTGAYGYTF
NA	TRBV10-3	TRBJ2-2	TRBD1	TGTGCCATCAGTCCGGGACAGGGACGCGCCGGGGAGCTGTTTTTT	CAISPGQGRAGELFF
NA	TRBV10-1	TRBJ1-1	NA	TGCGCCAGCAGTGAGGGACTTCCAGCGGGCGCTGAAGCTTTCTTT	CASSEGLPAGAEAFF
NA	TRBV19	TRBJ1-2	NA	TGTGCCAGTAGTATTGGTGAGGTCTCAGGCTACACCTTC	CASSIGEVSGYTF
NA	TRBV5-6	TRBJ2-5	TRBD2	TGTGCCAGCAGCTACCTAGCGGGGAAAGAGACCCAGTACTTC	CASSYLAGKETQYF
once	TRBV4-3	TRBJ1-5	TRBD1	TGCGCCAGCAGCCAAGATGGGACAGACGGTCAGCCCCAGCATTTT	CASSQDGTDGQPQHF
NA	TRBV6-5	TRBJ1-4	NA	TGTGCCAGCAGTCTTCTTAGGGGGGGGGAAAAACTGTTTTTT	CASSLLRGGEKLFF
NA	TRBV27	TRBJ2-3	NA	TGTGCCAGCAGCTTATCCGGGTCCCCCACAGATACGCAGTATTTT	CASSLSGSPTDTQYF
NA	TRBV5-1	TRBJ1-1	NA	TGCGCCAGCAGCTTAGGTACAGGTGTGAGGAAGGAAGCTTTCTTT	CASSLGTGVRKEAFF
NA	TRBV30	TRBJ1-2	NA	TGTGCCTGGAGAGGTTCTACAGGCCGTTCTAACTATGGCTACACCTTC	CAWRGSTGRSNYGYTF
NA	TRBV18	TRBJ1-2	TRBD1	TGTGCCAGCTCACGACGGACAGGGGAGGTTGGCTACACCTTC	CASSRRTGEVGYTF
NA	TRBV9	TRBJ2-1	TRBD2	TGTGCCAGCAGCGTAGCTACGTCGACTAGCGGCTACAATGAGCAGTTCTTC	CASSVATSTSGYNEQFF
few	TRBV19	TRBJ2-7	NA	TGTGCCAGTAGATCCCCAGGGGATAATTCCTACGAGCAGTACTTC	CASRSPGDNSYEQYF
few	TRBV18	TRBJ2-2	TRBD1	TGTGCCAGCTCACCGCGGCAGGGGGCGACCACCGGGGAGCTGTTTTTT	CASSPRQGATTGELFF
once	TRBV4-1	TRBJ2-2	NA	TGCGCCAGCAGCCAGGGCCTACCCGGGGAGCTGTTTTTT	CASSQGLPGELFF
NA	TRBV5-1	TRBJ2-2	NA	TGCGCCAGCACCCATAGCGTCCGAAACACCGGGGAGCTGTTTTTT	CASTHSVRNTGELFF
NA	TRBV4-3	TRBJ1-2	NA	TGCGCCAGCAGCAGTCACCCGGACAGAAGCTACACCTTC	CASSSHPDRSYTF
few	TRBV5-1	TRBJ2-2	TRBD1	TGCGCCAGCAGCTCTAGACAGGGGAACACCGGGGAGCTGTTTTTT	CASSSRQGNTGELFF
NA	TRBV7-9	TRBJ2-3	TRBD2	TGTGCCAGCAGCTTAGTACAAGCGGGAGCCCACACAGATACGCAGTATTTT	CASSLVQAGAHTDTQYF
NA	TRBV19	TRBJ1-5	TRBD1	TGTGCCAGTACCGAGACAGGGTGGGGGATACAGCCCCAGCATTTT	CASTETGWGIQPQHF
few	TRBV27	TRBJ2-2	NA	TGTGCCAGCAGTGGCCGGGACTTCTACACCGGGGAGCTGTTTTTT	CASSGRDFYTGELFF
once	TRBV5-1	TRBJ2-5	TRBD2	TGCGCCAGCAGCTTGGGGGGACTAGCGGAGGGGGAAGAGACCCAGTACTTC	CASSLGGLAEGEETQYF
NA	TRBV5-1	TRBJ1-6	NA	TGCGCCAGCAGCGTCGACAGCTCCTTCTCCTATAATTCACCCCTCCACTTT	CASSVDSSFSYNSPLHF
NA	TRBV11-3	TRBJ2-7	TRBD1	TGTGCCAGCAGTCCGGGACAGGGAATTGGCGAGCAGTACTTC	CASSPGQGIGEQYF
once	TRBV28	TRBJ1-5	TRBD1	TGTGCCAGCAGTTTAGGGGACAGGGGACCTCAGCCCCAGCATTTT	CASSLGDRGPQPQHF
few	TRBV6-5	TRBJ1-1	NA	TGTGCCAGCTCCCTTGGCGGCCCCACTGAAGCTTTCTTT	CASSLGGPTEAFF